Each of the 20 T cell receptor beta chains below was sequenced from the same sample in a study of T cells after yellow fever vaccination. One entry per CDR3 protein results from TCRdb running MiXCR on the 5' RACE reads. This sample yields 350,000 to 450,000 distinct CDR3 sequences, of which approximately 18% are seen a single time; about a sixth belongs to the top ten. The sequenced sample was PBMCs, obtained before the yellow fever booster vaccination. All receptors derive from a man aged 18 to 30 who received the YFV17D yellow fever vaccine.

The genes are TRBV2 and TRBJ1-2, with D uncertain. V gave up 6 bases and J gave up 6 bases, with 17 bases separating them. The CDR3 runs 14 residues. Germline assignment: CDR1 SNHLY and CDR2 FYNNEI. CDR3 amino acids: CASRTGRVSHGYTF. CDR3 DNA sequence: TGTGCCAGCAGGACCGGACGGGTTTCTCATGGCTACACCTTC.

This clonotype was detected only once. The genes are TRBV7-8 and TRBJ2-7, with 9 bases lining up with TRBD1. The length of the CDR3 is 15 residues. Trimming removed 5 bases from V and 3 bases from J; junction bases left unmatched: 8. Germline V CDR1 and CDR2: SGHVS, FQNEAQ. The CDR3 loop is CASSPRGTGSYEQYV. In DNA, the CDR3 is TGTGCCAGCAGCCCCCGAGGGACAGGGAGCTACGAGCAGTACGTC.

V and J are TRBV5-5 and TRBJ1-1; 12 nucleotides line up with TRBD1. Germline V gene data show CDR1 as SGHKS and CDR2 as YYEKEE (reference sequence). V was clipped by 4 bases and J by 6 bases; unmatched bases: 13. The CDR3 covers 17 residues. The CDR3 here is CASSSVPPGQGAAEAFF. Written as DNA, the CDR3 is TGTGCCAGCAGCAGCGTACCCCCGGGACAGGGGGCCGCTGAAGCTTTCTTT.

V and J are TRBV4-3 and TRBJ2-5, with 9 bases fitting TRBD2. Trimming removed 0 bases from V and 5 bases from J; junction bases left unmatched: 7. Germline CDR1 is LGHNA and CDR2 is YSLEER. The CDR3 consists of 16 residues. The CDR3 nucleotides read TGCGCCAGCAGCCAAGATGAGGGACTAGCTGGTGAGACCCAGTACTTC. It specifies CASSQDEGLAGETQYF.

V usage is TRBV20-1 and J usage is TRBJ1-1, with a weak D call TRBD1 (6 bases). CDR1 is DFQATT and CDR2 is SNEGSKA in the germline V gene (reference sequence). V lost 5 bases and J lost 5, with 15 bases in between. The CDR3 has 13 amino acids. The CDR3 is CSAVGQGRTEAFF. Written as DNA, the CDR3 is TGCAGTGCTGTGGGGCAGGGGCGGACTGAAGCTTTCTTT.

This clonotype has a handful of counts. J is TRBJ1-2 and V is TRBV10-3; D may be TRBD1 (6 bases). Germline V gene lookup returns CDR1 ENHRY and CDR2 SYGVKD. The CDR3 contains 14 residues. V was cut by 11 bases and J by 1 base, with 17 bases left in between. CDR3 bases: TGTGCCCACAACACGGCAGGGGTTAACTATGGCTACACCTTC. Encoded protein: CAHNTAGVNYGYTF.

This clonotype turned up a few times. The chain couples TRBV12-3 or TRBV12-4 to TRBJ2-7; D gene uncertain. The CDR3 covers 13 residues. The V and J ends lost 1 base and 3 bases respectively, with 7 bases between them. The DNA of the CDR3 is TGTGCCAGCAGTTTAGGGCCGCGCTACGAGCAGTACTTC. It translates to CASSLGPRYEQYF.

This chain links TRBV27 with TRBJ1-1, with TRBD1 as a possible D gene (5 bases). V was clipped by 10 bases and J by 4 bases, with 16 bases between them. This CDR3 has 13 amino acids. From germline, CDR1 is MNHEY and CDR2 SMNVEV (reference sequence). The CDR3 loop is CAIVDSMSTEAFF. DNA for the CDR3: TGTGCCATAGTAGACAGTATGAGCACTGAAGCTTTCTTT.

This clonotype came up a few times. The chain employs TRBV7-2 and TRBJ2-3; the D call may be TRBD1 or TRBD2 (6 bases each). Trimming left V 1 base short and J 8 bases short, with 13 bases between. Germline-derived CDR1 and CDR2 are SGHTA and FQGNSA. CDR3 length: 14 residues. CDR3 loop: CASSLGRGRPTQYF. The CDR3 region has the DNA TGTGCCAGCAGCTTAGGACGGGGGCGGCCTACGCAGTATTTT.

The chain employs TRBV10-3 and TRBJ1-4, with D possibly being TRBD1 (5 bases). V lost 3 bases and J lost 0, with 8 bases in between. This CDR3 is built from 15 residues. Germline CDR1 ENHRY, CDR2 SYGVKD. CDR3 protein: CAISDRDATNEKLFF. The CDR3, as DNA: TGTGCCATCAGTGACAGGGATGCAACTAATGAAAAACTGTTTTTT.

The chain employs TRBV6-5 and TRBJ2-2; no definite D call. V lost 6 bases, J lost 3 bases, and 5 bases lay in between. The CDR3 has 12 residues. The germline V gene has CDR1 MNHEY and CDR2 SVGAGI. The CDR3 DNA follows: TGTGCCAGCAGGCAGTACACCGGGGAGCTGTTTTTT. Residues: CASRQYTGELFF.

This clonotype has just a few counts. This chain links TRBV15 with TRBJ2-3; tentatively, D is TRBD1 (6 bases). Germline CDR1 LNHNV, CDR2 YYDKDF (reference sequence). Trimming took off 10 bases at V and 3 bases at J, with 11 bases between the two ends. The CDR3 totals 12 residues. Here the CDR3 reads CAIGQRTDTQYF. CDR3 coding DNA: TGTGCCATCGGACAGAGGACAGATACGCAGTATTTT.

This chain joins TRBV5-1 and TRBJ1-2, with D uncertain. CDR3 size: 15 residues. Germline V gene data show CDR1 as SGHRS and CDR2 as YFSETQ. Trimming left V 4 bases short and J 3 bases short, with 16 bases between. The CDR3 is CASSPSGRGYYGYTF. CDR3 in DNA: TGCGCCAGCAGCCCCTCCGGCCGTGGATACTATGGCTACACCTTC.

The chain couples TRBV6-2 or TRBV6-3 to TRBJ2-3; tentative D call: TRBD1 (5 bases). With 2 bases removed from V and 1 base from J, the gap between germline ends came to 10 bases. The CDR3 totals 15 residues. The germline CDR1 and CDR2 sequences are MNHEY and SVGEGT. The CDR3, as DNA: TGTGCCAGCAGTTACGGTCAGGGCGGCACAGATACGCAGTATTTT. As protein: CASSYGQGGTDTQYF.

This chain connects TRBV20-1 to TRBJ2-4, with 13 positions matching TRBD2. The length of the CDR3 is 17 residues. V trimming: 2 bases; J trimming: 0 bases; junction bases outside the gene matches: 4. CDR1 and CDR2 from the germline V gene are DFQATT and SNEGSKA (reference sequence). Here the CDR3 DNA reads TGCAGTGCTAGACCGGGACTAGCGGGGTTAGCCAAAAACATTCAGTACTTC. Translated: CSARPGLAGLAKNIQYF.

This clonotype was observed a handful of times. The rearrangement joins TRBV7-2 to TRBJ2-3; 8 positions match TRBD2. Germline trimming cut 6 bases from V and 0 bases from J; bases unmatched to any gene: 8. The V gene's germline CDR1 is SGHTA and CDR2 FQGNSA. The CDR3 has 16 amino acids. The CDR3 bases are TGTGCCAGCAGGCACCGACTAGCGAGAAGCACAGATACGCAGTATTTT. Translated: CASRHRLARSTDTQYF.

A few counts support this clonotype. The rearrangement uses TRBV20-1 and TRBJ2-1; D might be TRBD2 (5 bases). The CDR3 runs to 17 residues. Germline V gene lookup returns CDR1 DFQATT and CDR2 SNEGSKA (reference sequence). Trimming shortened V by 0 bases and J by 0 bases, and 15 bases separated the two germline ends. This CDR3 reads CSARDLYRGISYNEQFF. The DNA of the CDR3 is TGCAGTGCTAGAGATCTCTATAGAGGGATCTCCTACAATGAGCAGTTCTTC.

This clonotype was observed a handful of times. The chain has TRBV12-3 or TRBV12-4 and TRBJ2-7; D is perhaps TRBD1 or TRBD2 (5 bases each). The length of the CDR3 is 14 residues. Deletions cut 5 bases from V and 0 bases from J, with 11 bases between. In DNA form, the CDR3 reads TGTGCCAGCAGTCAAGGGGACGGCTCCTACGAGCAGTACTTC. Protein: CASSQGDGSYEQYF.

This clonotype was detected only a few times. The V call is TRBV6-1, the J call TRBJ1-2, with 10 bases that match TRBD1. The J segment lost 7 bases and the V segment lost 5 bases, leaving 7 bases of the junction unmatched. CDR3 length: 14 residues. The V gene's germline CDR1 is MNHNS and CDR2 SASEGT. CDR3 amino acids: CASSWGQGRGGYTF. The CDR3 DNA reads TGTGCCAGCAGTTGGGGACAGGGGCGGGGTGGCTACACCTTC.

This clonotype was observed a handful of times. The chain uses TRBV28 and TRBJ2-5, with TRBD2 as a possible D gene (5 bases). The V gene's germline CDR1 is MDHEN and CDR2 SYDVKM. V was shortened by 4 bases and J by 5 bases, with 8 bases between the two germline ends. The CDR3 totals 12 residues. The CDR3 region is CASSSGVETQYF. The CDR3 DNA sequence: TGTGCCAGCAGTTCCGGGGTTGAGACCCAGTACTTC.